A selection of T cell receptor beta chains follows, all from one sample in a study of CD8+ T cells in alopecia areata. Profiling relied on immunoSEQ multiplex PCR, and the TCRdb table lists in-frame clones only, not all of them. The sample contains 150,000 to 200,000 clones, around 60% of which appear only once. Sequencing was performed on CD4+ T cells sorted from blood, taken between weeks 47 and 50, from a patient treated with tofacitinib. The receptors shown here come from a human donor with alopecia areata. CDR3s include the opening cysteine and the closing phenylalanine or tryptophan. D genes are given only for firm matches. A row's size may be missing; if present it is once, few, many or a size class.

11	TRBJ1-1	few	NA	TRBV20-1	TGCAGCACAGGGTACGACACTGAAGCTTTCTTT	CSTGYDTEAFF
13	TRBJ1-1	few	NA	TRBV19	TGTGCCAGTAGTCCCATCCTGAACACTGAAGCTTTCTTT	CASSPILNTEAFF
13	TRBJ2-3	many	NA	TRBV27	TGTGCCAGCAGCGTCAATAGCGGAGATACGCAGTATTTT	CASSVNSGDTQYF
11	TRBJ2-7	NA	NA	TRBV30	TGTGCCTGGAGCAGTTCCTACGAGCAGTACTTC	CAWSSSYEQYF
11	TRBJ2-3	NA	NA	TRBV2	TGTGCCAGCACACGACAGAATACGCAGTATTTT	CASTRQNTQYF
18	TRBJ2-6	NA	NA	TRBV5-1	TGCGCCAGCAGCTTGCACGTCCTTAGCGGAGTTGGGGCCAACGTCCTGACTTTC	CASSLHVLSGVGANVLTF
15	TRBJ2-2	NA	NA	TRBV5-1	TGCGCCAGCAGCTTGACGACCTCAAAGACCGGGGAGCTGTTTTTT	CASSLTTSKTGELFF
13	TRBJ2-3	few	NA	TRBV15	TGTGCCACCAGCCTCAGACCTAAAGATACGCAGTATTTT	CATSLRPKDTQYF
15	TRBJ1-1	NA	TRBD1	TRBV7-9	TGTGCCAGCAGCGAGACAGGGGCACCTAACACTGAAGCTTTCTTT	CASSETGAPNTEAFF
16	TRBJ1-4	NA	TRBD1	TRBV5-1	TGCGCCAGCAGCTTGGACGGGACAGGGTTAAATGAAAAACTGTTTTTT	CASSLDGTGLNEKLFF
14	TRBJ1-3	NA	NA	TRBV4-3	TGCGCCAGCAGCCAAGATAAGGGAAGGAACACCATATATTTT	CASSQDKGRNTIYF
16	TRBJ1-2	NA	NA	TRBV4-3	TGCGCCAGCAGCCCCGGGGGGGGCCCAACGAACTATGGCTACACCTTC	CASSPGGGPTNYGYTF
15	TRBJ1-5	once	NA	TRBV4-1	TGCGCCAGCAGCCTAGATCAGAACAGCAATCAGCCCCAGCATTTT	CASSLDQNSNQPQHF
14	TRBJ2-2	NA	TRBD1	TRBV2	TGTGCCAGCAGAAAGGACAGGGACACCGGGGAGCTGTTTTTT	CASRKDRDTGELFF
14	TRBJ2-7	once	NA	TRBV30	TGTGCCTGGAGTGTCAGGGGACTGCCCTACGAGCAGTACTTC	CAWSVRGLPYEQYF
13	TRBJ2-7	NA	TRBD1	TRBV25-1	TGTGCCAGCAGTGGACAGGGCTCCTACGAGCAGTACTTC	CASSGQGSYEQYF
13	TRBJ2-1	once	NA	TRBV30	TGTGCCTGGAGTGTCGGATCGGACAATGAGCAGTTCTTC	CAWSVGSDNEQFF
12	TRBJ2-7	NA	NA	TRBV30	TGTGCCTGGAGCCTAGGGACGTACGAGCAGTACTTC	CAWSLGTYEQYF
14	TRBJ2-7	NA	NA	TRBV15	TGTGCCACCAGCAGAGATCCACGGGGGTACGAGCAGTACTTC	CATSRDPRGYEQYF
17	TRBJ2-3	NA	NA	TRBV5-1	TGCGCCAGCAGCCACGTCCAAGGGGTTTTTTCGTCAGATACGCAGTATTTT	CASSHVQGVFSSDTQYF
15	TRBJ2-4	NA	TRBD2	TRBV29-1	TGCAGCGTTGCGGACAGCGGGGGACCCAAAAACATTCAGTACTTC	CSVADSGGPKNIQYF
17	TRBJ1-2	NA	TRBD1	TRBV5-6	TGTGCCAGCAGTACCACGGTGGACAGGGAAGTAAACTATGGCTACACCTTC	CASSTTVDREVNYGYTF
14	TRBJ2-3	few	NA	TRBV11-1	TGTGCCAGCAGCCCGATTCAGAGTGGAGATACGCAGTATTTT	CASSPIQSGDTQYF
14	TRBJ2-5	NA	NA	TRBV19	TGTGCCAGTAGTATGTGGGACTTCCAAGAGACCCAGTACTTC	CASSMWDFQETQYF
16	TRBJ2-3	once	NA	TRBV29-1	TGCAGCGCTACCCTTGGGCGTAATCCGGGGCCAGATACGCAGTATTTT	CSATLGRNPGPDTQYF
15	TRBJ2-7	NA	NA	TRBV4-3	TGCGCCAGCAGCCAAGCCCTTAGCGGAGACTACGAGCAGTACTTC	CASSQALSGDYEQYF
16	TRBJ2-3	NA	TRBD2	TRBV9	TGTGCCAGCAGCACCCGGGGTAGCGGGGGCAGGGATACGCAGTATTTT	CASSTRGSGGRDTQYF
16	TRBJ2-3	NA	NA	TRBV14	TGTGCCAGCAGCCCGAATCCCCTGCGTGGCACAGATACGCAGTATTTT	CASSPNPLRGTDTQYF
12	TRBJ1-5	few	NA	TRBV29-1	TGCAGCGTTGGTCCACCGGATCAGCCCCAGCATTTT	CSVGPPDQPQHF
13	TRBJ1-6	NA	NA	TRBV30	TGTGCCTGGAGTACCCAGGGAGGATCACCCCTCCACTTT	CAWSTQGGSPLHF